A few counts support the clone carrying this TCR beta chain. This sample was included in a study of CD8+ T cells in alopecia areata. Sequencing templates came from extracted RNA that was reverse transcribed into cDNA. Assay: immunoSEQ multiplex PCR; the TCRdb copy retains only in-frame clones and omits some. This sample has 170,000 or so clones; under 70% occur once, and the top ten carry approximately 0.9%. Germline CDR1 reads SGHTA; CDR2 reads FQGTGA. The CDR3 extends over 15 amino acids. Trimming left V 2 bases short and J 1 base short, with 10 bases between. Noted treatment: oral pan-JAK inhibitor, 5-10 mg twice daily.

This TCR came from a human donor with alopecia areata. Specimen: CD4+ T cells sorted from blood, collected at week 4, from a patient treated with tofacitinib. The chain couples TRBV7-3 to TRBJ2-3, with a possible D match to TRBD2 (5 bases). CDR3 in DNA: TGTGCCAGCAGCTTATTCCCCGGGGGCACAGATACGCAGTATTTT. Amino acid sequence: CASSLFPGGTDTQYF.